Following are 30 T cell receptor beta chains from one sample sequenced in a study of shared clonotypes between healthy human individuals. Profiling relied on immunoSEQ multiplex PCR, and the TCRdb table lists in-frame clones only, not all of them. The table includes a few million clones, under 97% detected once. The sequenced sample consisted of naive CD4+ T cells sorted from blood. Subset: CD45RA+ positively selected. The origin of the receptors is a man aged 18 to 35 in good health.

The chain has TRBV27 and TRBJ2-5; D gene ambiguous. Germline values: CDR1 MNHEY, CDR2 SMNVEV (reference sequence). CDR3 length: 13 residues. Trimming took 3 bases from V and 0 from J, leaving 5 bases between them. The CDR3 DNA follows: TGTGCCAGCAGTTTGCTCTACCAAGAGACCCAGTACTTC. Encoded protein: CASSLLYQETQYF.

The chain carries TRBV7-9 and TRBJ1-2; TRBD1 matches 10 bases. The ends lost 5 bases at V and 7 bases at J; junction bases unmatched: 7. Germline loops: CDR1 SEHNR, CDR2 FQNEAQ (reference sequence). CDR3 size: 14 residues. This CDR3 is CASSSRDRGSGYTF. In DNA, the CDR3 is TGTGCCAGCAGCAGCCGGGACAGGGGAAGTGGCTACACCTTC.

The count of this clone is one. This rearrangement joins TRBV5-1 to TRBJ1-1; no clear D. This CDR3 has 15 amino acids. Germline loops: CDR1 SGHRS, CDR2 YFSETQ. Deletions cut 4 bases from V and 1 base from J, with 14 bases between. The DNA of the CDR3 is TGCGCCAGCAGCCTCCCACTTAATGCGAACACTGAAGCTTTCTTT. It specifies CASSLPLNANTEAFF.

The chain carries TRBV20-1 and TRBJ1-5, with D maybe TRBD1 (6 bases). The CDR3 has 11 residues. The germline V and J ends were trimmed by 8 bases and 5 bases, with 10 bases remaining between them. Per germline, CDR1 DFQATT and CDR2 SNEGSKA (reference sequence). CDR3 sequence reads: CSTGSDQPQHF. The CDR3 DNA is TGCAGTACAGGGAGCGATCAGCCCCAGCATTTT.

The chain is built from TRBV6-1 and TRBJ1-5; no firm D call. There are 16 residues in the CDR3. CDR1 is MNHNS and CDR2 is SASEGT in the germline V gene. Trimming removed 2 bases at V and 1 base at J, with 12 bases between. As DNA, the CDR3 is TGTGCCAGCAGTGAATTTTACATGGGAAGCAATCAGCCCCAGCATTTT. Residues: CASSEFYMGSNQPQHF.

Comment on this clone: The same CDR3 is also encoded by other DNA sequences in this sample. The gene calls are TRBV9 and TRBJ1-1, with D perhaps matching TRBD1 (5 bases). The V end lost 0 bases, the J end lost 2 bases, and 8 bases lay between the germline ends. In germline, CDR1 is SGDLS, CDR2 YYNGEE. CDR3 length: 14 residues. CDR3 nucleotides: TGTGCCAGCAGCGTAGGGGGCGCCAACACTGAAGCTTTCTTT. Translated, it gives CASSVGGANTEAFF.

A note on this clone: Other DNA sequences in this sample translate to the same CDR3. The chain is built from TRBV28 and TRBJ1-2; D not resolved. There are 12 residues in the CDR3. Per the germline V gene, CDR1 is MDHEN and CDR2 is SYDVKM. Trimming cost V 5 bases and J 5 bases, with 9 bases left between them. The CDR3 loop reads CASSPGRYGYTF. Here the CDR3 DNA reads TGTGCCAGCAGTCCGGGCAGGTATGGCTACACCTTC.

In DNA form, the CDR3 reads TGTGCCAGCAACGCGGACAGGGCGGTTCCTTCTGGCTACACCTTC. This sequence encodes CASNADRAVPSGYTF. The chain couples TRBV6-1 to TRBJ1-2; 8 nucleotides agree with TRBD1. The CDR3 totals 15 residues. Trimming at V came to 7 bases and at J to 7 bases, leaving 14 bases not matched to a gene. Germline V CDR1 and CDR2: MNHNS, SASEGT.

Points on this clone: Additional DNA sequences in this sample encode the identical CDR3. The rearrangement links TRBV6-5 to TRBJ1-1, with D perhaps TRBD1 (5 bases). Germline V gene data show CDR1 as MNHEY and CDR2 as SVGAGI. V was shortened by 0 bases and J by 4 bases, with 12 bases between the two germline ends. This CDR3 contains 15 residues. The CDR3 nucleotides read TGTGCCAGCAGTTACTCTCCCGGGGGGGGCACTGAAGCTTTCTTT. This sequence encodes CASSYSPGGGTEAFF.

Worth noting for this clone: One end of the junction is discordant with germline, which a read error may explain. The V call is TRBV4-1, the J call TRBJ2-7, with D hard to call. The germline CDR1 and CDR2 sequences are MGHRA and YSYEKL. This CDR3 spans 14 amino acids. CDR3 protein: CASRQDLGTYEQYF. CDR3 nucleotides: TGCGCCAGCAGACAAGACCTAGGAACCTACGAGCAGTACTTC.

The genes are TRBV9 and TRBJ2-1, with a weak D call TRBD1 (5 bases). The V end was cut by 4 bases, the J end by 0 bases, with 14 bases between. In germline, CDR1 is SGDLS, CDR2 YYNGEE. The CDR3 consists of 16 residues. The CDR3 is CASSRQPIASYNEQFF. The CDR3 bases are TGTGCCAGCAGCAGACAGCCCATCGCCTCCTACAATGAGCAGTTCTTC.

The CDR3 nucleotides are TGTGCCAGCTGCCCCACGGGGACTGGAAACACCATATATTTT. It encodes CASCPTGTGNTIYF. V and J are TRBV6-1 and TRBJ1-3; D ambiguous. This CDR3 is 14 amino acids long. V lost 8 bases and J 2 bases, leaving 13 bases between the germline ends. Germline loops: CDR1 MNHNS, CDR2 SASEGT.

The rearrangement joins TRBV9 to TRBJ2-7; TRBD2 agrees at 8 bases. Unmatched junction bases numbered 11, after V lost 0 bases and J lost 3 bases. The germline V gene encodes CDR1 SGDLS and CDR2 YYNGEE. The CDR3 covers 17 residues. This CDR3 is CASSVGGPGLGNYEQYF. The CDR3 coding sequence is TGTGCCAGCAGCGTAGGGGGACCGGGACTAGGTAACTACGAGCAGTACTTC.

This chain uses TRBV7-6 with TRBJ2-2; the match to TRBD1 covers 9 bases. With 0 bases clipped from V and 5 bases from J, the junction kept 4 bases outside the gene matches. This CDR3 comprises 16 residues. Germline CDR1 reads SGHVS; CDR2 reads FNYEAQ. The CDR3 sequence is CASSLAPGQGTGELFF. The CDR3 DNA follows: TGTGCCAGCAGCTTAGCCCCGGGACAGGGAACCGGGGAGCTGTTTTTT.

The chain combines TRBV20-1 with TRBJ1-2; D gene uncertain. V gave up 4 bases and J gave up 4 bases, with 7 bases separating them. Germline assignment: CDR1 DFQATT and CDR2 SNEGSKA (reference sequence). The CDR3 sequence is 11 residues long. CDR3 region: CSAIGGYGYTF. For the CDR3, the DNA is TGCAGTGCTATTGGAGGCTATGGCTACACCTTC.

The rearrangement links TRBV6-5 to TRBJ2-3, with 8 bases matching TRBD2. CDR3 length: 16 residues. The germline V gene encodes CDR1 MNHEY and CDR2 SVGAGI. With 2 bases clipped from V and 4 bases from J, the junction kept 8 bases outside the gene matches. The chain's CDR3 is CASSYQAGVRADTQYF. CDR3 coding DNA: TGTGCCAGCAGTTACCAAGCGGGAGTAAGGGCAGATACGCAGTATTTT.

In its sample, this clone was seen once. The CDR3 nucleotides read TGCGCCAGCAGTGAGCTGGGGACCCAGAACACTGAAGCTTTCTTT. Translation: CASSELGTQNTEAFF. V is TRBV10-1 and J is TRBJ1-1; perhaps TRBD1 as D (5 bases). The germline V and J ends were trimmed by 2 bases and 1 base, with 11 bases remaining between them. In germline, CDR1 is WNHNN, CDR2 SYGVQD (reference sequence). This CDR3 is built from 15 residues.

V gene TRBV28 combines with J gene TRBJ2-7; 8 nucleotides line up with TRBD2. The junction had 7 bases not matched to a gene; V was cut back by 4 bases and J by 2 bases. The CDR3 extends over 15 amino acids. Germline V CDR1 and CDR2: MDHEN, SYDVKM. CDR3 sequence: CASSSPGGVAYEQYF. The DNA of the CDR3 is TGTGCCAGCAGTTCCCCGGGGGGGGTAGCCTACGAGCAGTACTTC.

The rearrangement links TRBV9 to TRBJ1-6, with a possible D match to TRBD1 (5 bases). Germline V lookup: CDR1 SGDLS, CDR2 YYNGEE. This CDR3 contains 16 residues. Between the trimmed V and J ends, which lost 1 base and 6 bases, there was a span of 14 bases. The CDR3, as DNA: TGTGCCAGCAGCGTAACCGAGTCAAGGGGTAATTCACCCCTCCACTTT. This encodes CASSVTESRGNSPLHF.

This clone was counted a single time. V is TRBV2 and J is TRBJ2-7, with D possibly matching TRBD2 (5 bases). The CDR3 has 13 amino acids. CDR1 is SNHLY, CDR2 FYNNEI, per germline. V was trimmed by 3 bases and J by 6 bases, leaving 12 bases between them. CDR3 bases: TGTGCCAGCAGTGATAGGAGAGCGGCCGAGCAGTACTTC. As protein: CASSDRRAAEQYF.

V usage is TRBV6-6 and J usage is TRBJ2-2, with D possibly called TRBD1 or TRBD2 (5 bases each). Germline-derived CDR1 and CDR2 are MNHNY and SVGAGI (reference sequence). The CDR3 runs 15 residues. The V and J ends lost 4 bases and 4 bases respectively, with 13 bases between them. CDR3 in amino acids: CASSSGTVGTGELFF. The CDR3 bases are TGTGCCAGCAGTTCAGGGACCGTGGGCACCGGGGAGCTGTTTTTT.

CDR3: CASSLDAGAYYEQYF. The CDR3 DNA follows: TGCGCCAGCAGCTTGGACGCGGGGGCGTACTACGAGCAGTACTTC. V and J are TRBV5-1 and TRBJ2-7, with D possibly matching TRBD2 (7 bases). Germline V CDR1 and CDR2: SGHRS, YFSETQ. CDR3 length: 15 residues. The V and J ends lost 0 bases and 3 bases respectively, with 13 bases between them.

The chain employs TRBV6-6 and TRBJ1-2; D is possibly TRBD1 (5 bases). There are 15 residues in the CDR3. The V end lost 4 bases, the J end lost 4 bases, and 16 bases lay between the germline ends. Germline lookup yields CDR1 MNHNY and CDR2 SVGAGI (reference sequence). This chain's CDR3 is CASSSLWLGAYGYTF. CDR3 DNA: TGTGCCAGCAGTTCCCTGTGGTTAGGGGCCTATGGCTACACCTTC.

Points on this clone: Additional DNA sequences in this sample encode the identical CDR3. The chain uses TRBV6-1 and TRBJ1-5, with D maybe TRBD1 (5 bases). Germline lookup yields CDR1 MNHNS and CDR2 SASEGT. The CDR3 is 14 residues long. V dropped 6 bases and J dropped 3 bases, with 12 bases sitting between them. The CDR3 region has the DNA TGTGCCAGCAGGGTAACAGGTTCCAATCAGCCCCAGCATTTT. Translated: CASRVTGSNQPQHF.

The chain combines TRBV5-1 with TRBJ1-2; the match to TRBD1 covers 7 bases. V trimming: 0 bases; J trimming: 8 bases; junction bases outside the gene matches: 13. Germline V gene sequence: CDR1 SGHRS, CDR2 YFSETQ. The CDR3 spans 16 residues. The DNA of the CDR3 is TGCGCCAGCAGCTTGGGGCGTACAGGGGAGGGGAGCGGCTACACCTTC. This encodes CASSLGRTGEGSGYTF. The complete variable domain, with remaining parts taken from reference TRBV5-1 and TRBJ1-2, reads KAGVTQTPRYLIKTRGQQVTLSCSPISGHRSVSWYQQTPGQGLQFLFEYFSETQRNKGNFPGRFSGRQFSNSRSEMNVSTLELGDSALYLCASSLGRTGEGSGYTFGSGTRLTVV.

The chain has TRBV6-1 and TRBJ2-3; tentatively, D is TRBD1 (5 bases). CDR3 length: 15 residues. Deletions cut 4 bases from V and 0 bases from J, with 11 bases between. Germline lookup yields CDR1 MNHNS and CDR2 SASEGT. The CDR3 coding sequence is TGTGCCAGCAGTGTTAAGGGGCCTAGCACAGATACGCAGTATTTT. Amino acids: CASSVKGPSTDTQYF.

The V and J genes are TRBV5-1 and TRBJ2-1, with 7 positions matching TRBD1. The CDR3 length is 14 residues. Germline CDR1 is SGHRS and CDR2 is YFSETQ. The junction had 5 bases not matched to a gene; V was cut back by 5 bases and J by 3 bases. In DNA, the CDR3 is TGCGCCAGCAGTAACAGGGGAAACTACAATGAGCAGTTCTTC. Translating gives CASSNRGNYNEQFF.

The chain has TRBV11-2 and TRBJ2-5, with no clear D. Germline assignment: CDR1 SGHAT and CDR2 FQNNGV. V was clipped by 3 bases and J by 3 bases, with 14 bases between them. CDR3 length equals 15 residues. CDR3 loop: CASSLNFRNEETQYF. CDR3 nucleotide sequence: TGTGCCAGCAGCTTGAATTTCCGGAATGAAGAGACCCAGTACTTC.

This clone was seen only once. The genes are TRBV6-5 and TRBJ2-1, with 8 bases matching TRBD2. The CDR3 is 14 residues long. V was pared by 6 bases and J by 4 bases, with 5 bases of the junction left unmatched. Germline loops: CDR1 MNHEY, CDR2 SVGAGI. The CDR3 nucleotides read TGTGCCAGCAGGGAATCGGGGGGGTACAATGAGCAGTTCTTC. Residues: CASRESGGYNEQFF.

The V and J genes are TRBV5-4 and TRBJ1-4; D might be TRBD1 (5 bases). The V end lost 1 base, the J end lost 0 bases, and 16 bases lay between the germline ends. The CDR3 loop spans 18 amino acids. Germline assignment: CDR1 SGHNT and CDR2 YYREEE (reference sequence). In DNA, the CDR3 is TGTGCCAGCAGCTTGCATACAGGCCTTTCTGCAACTAATGAAAAACTGTTTTTT. Translating gives CASSLHTGLSATNEKLFF.